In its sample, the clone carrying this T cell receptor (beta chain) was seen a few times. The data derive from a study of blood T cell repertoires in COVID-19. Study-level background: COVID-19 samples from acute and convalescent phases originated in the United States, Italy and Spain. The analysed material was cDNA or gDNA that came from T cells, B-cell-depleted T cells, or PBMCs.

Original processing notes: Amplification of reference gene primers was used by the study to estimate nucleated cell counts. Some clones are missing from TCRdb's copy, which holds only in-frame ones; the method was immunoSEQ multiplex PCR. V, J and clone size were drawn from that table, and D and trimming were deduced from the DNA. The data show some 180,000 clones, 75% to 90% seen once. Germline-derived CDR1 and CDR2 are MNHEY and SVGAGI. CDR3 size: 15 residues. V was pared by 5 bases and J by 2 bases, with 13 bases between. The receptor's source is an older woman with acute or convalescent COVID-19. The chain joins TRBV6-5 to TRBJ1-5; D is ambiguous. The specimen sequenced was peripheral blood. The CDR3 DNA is TGTGCCAGCAGTCCGGGGTCGCGGGGCAATCAGCCCCAGCATTTT. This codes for CASSPGSRGNQPQHF.